A selection of T cell receptor beta chains follows, all from one sample in a study of T cells after yellow fever vaccination. MiXCR was run by TCRdb on the 5' RACE reads, yielding one entry per CDR3 protein. This sample has roughly 500,000 distinct CDR3 sequences, with approximately 21% found just once. The starting material was PBMCs, obtained 15 days after the yellow fever booster vaccination. The receptors here all came from a man aged 25 to 40 who received the YFV17D yellow fever vaccine. Both conserved end residues are trimmed from each CDR3.

j_gene: TRBJ2-1; v_gene: TRBV19; CDR3aa: ATSGIWNEQF
j_gene: TRBJ2-1; v_gene: TRBV20-1; CDR3aa: SARDNVREQF
j_gene: TRBJ2-4; v_gene: TRBV7-2; CDR3aa: ASSFFTGFGAKNIQY
j_gene: TRBJ2-7; v_gene: TRBV6-2/TRBV6-3; CDR3aa: ASSYSTGGSYEQY
j_gene: TRBJ2-2; v_gene: TRBV7-6; CDR3aa: ASSDRGGELF
j_gene: TRBJ1-4; v_gene: TRBV29-1; CDR3aa: SARGMGNEKLF
j_gene: TRBJ2-5; v_gene: TRBV5-6; CDR3aa: ASSLIEMETQY
j_gene: TRBJ2-1; v_gene: TRBV11-2; CDR3aa: ASSLGWSYNEQF
j_gene: TRBJ2-3; v_gene: TRBV3-1; CDR3aa: ASSQGTSGYTDTQY
j_gene: TRBJ2-5; v_gene: TRBV7-2; CDR3aa: ASSLEQTPGETQY
j_gene: TRBJ2-3; v_gene: TRBV29-1; CDR3aa: SVTGGYTDTQY
j_gene: TRBJ2-7; v_gene: TRBV12-3/TRBV12-4; CDR3aa: ASSPNRDRTYEQY
j_gene: TRBJ2-7; v_gene: TRBV19; CDR3aa: ASSRSWVSYEQY
j_gene: TRBJ1-1; v_gene: TRBV29-1; CDR3aa: SVLAPTEAF
j_gene: TRBJ2-7; v_gene: TRBV20-1; CDR3aa: SASIPRDRIYEQY
j_gene: TRBJ2-7; v_gene: TRBV20-1; CDR3aa: SANGAGYEQY
j_gene: TRBJ2-5; v_gene: TRBV6-2/TRBV6-3; CDR3aa: ASSYEAGGLGETQY
j_gene: TRBJ2-7; v_gene: TRBV27; CDR3aa: ASSLSSGGPVYEQY
j_gene: TRBJ2-3; v_gene: TRBV4-3; CDR3aa: ASSQDLGTADTQY
j_gene: TRBJ1-4; v_gene: TRBV4-3; CDR3aa: ASSQGTVEKLF
j_gene: TRBJ2-7; v_gene: TRBV20-1; CDR3aa: SASRRASYEQY
j_gene: TRBJ2-7; v_gene: TRBV20-1; CDR3aa: SARALGSPSYEQY
j_gene: TRBJ2-3; v_gene: TRBV6-2/TRBV6-3; CDR3aa: ASSYPNMPGTQY
j_gene: TRBJ2-7; v_gene: TRBV29-1; CDR3aa: SVETSGTYEQY
j_gene: TRBJ2-2; v_gene: TRBV29-1; CDR3aa: SVAEPGLGVAGELF
j_gene: TRBJ2-7; v_gene: TRBV20-1; CDR3aa: SARGLGQGIYEQY
j_gene: TRBJ2-3; v_gene: TRBV20-1; CDR3aa: CARSPTSGTADTQY